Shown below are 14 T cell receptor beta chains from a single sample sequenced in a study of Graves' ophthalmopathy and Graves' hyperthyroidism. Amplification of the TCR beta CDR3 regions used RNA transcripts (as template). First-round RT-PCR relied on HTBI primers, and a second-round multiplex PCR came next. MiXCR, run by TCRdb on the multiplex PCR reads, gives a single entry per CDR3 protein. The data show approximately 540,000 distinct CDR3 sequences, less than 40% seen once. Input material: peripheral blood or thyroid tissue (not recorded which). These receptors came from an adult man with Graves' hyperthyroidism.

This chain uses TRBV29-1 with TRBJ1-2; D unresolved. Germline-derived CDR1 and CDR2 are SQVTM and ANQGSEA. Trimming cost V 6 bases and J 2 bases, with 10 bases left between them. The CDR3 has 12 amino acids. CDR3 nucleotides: TGCAGCGTCCAGCCGGGAAACTATGGCTACACCTTC. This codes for CSVQPGNYGYTF.

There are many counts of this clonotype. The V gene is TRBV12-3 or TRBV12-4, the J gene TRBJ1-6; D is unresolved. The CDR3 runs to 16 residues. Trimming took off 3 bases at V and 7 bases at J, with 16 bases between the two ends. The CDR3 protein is CASSLGSGLRNSPLHF. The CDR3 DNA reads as TGTGCCAGCAGTTTGGGTTCCGGGCTCCGGAATTCACCCCTCCACTTT.

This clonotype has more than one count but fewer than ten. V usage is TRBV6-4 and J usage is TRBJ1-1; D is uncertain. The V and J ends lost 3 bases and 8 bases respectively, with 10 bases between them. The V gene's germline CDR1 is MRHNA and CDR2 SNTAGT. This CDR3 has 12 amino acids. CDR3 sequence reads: CASSESPAEAFF. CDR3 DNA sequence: TGTGCCAGCAGTGAATCGCCGGCAGAAGCTTTCTTT.

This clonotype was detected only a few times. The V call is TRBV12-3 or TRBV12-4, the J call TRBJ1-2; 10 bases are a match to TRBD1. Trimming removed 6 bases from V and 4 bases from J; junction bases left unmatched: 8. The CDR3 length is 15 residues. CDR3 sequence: CASSRQGARVYGYTF. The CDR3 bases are TGTGCCAGCAGCCGACAGGGGGCGAGGGTCTATGGCTACACCTTC.

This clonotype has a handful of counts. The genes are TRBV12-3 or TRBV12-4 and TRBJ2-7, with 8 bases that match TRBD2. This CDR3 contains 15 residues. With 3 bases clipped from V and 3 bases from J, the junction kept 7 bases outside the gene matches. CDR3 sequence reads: CASSLGLEAFYEQYF. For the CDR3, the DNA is TGTGCCAGCAGTTTGGGACTAGAAGCGTTCTACGAGCAGTACTTC.

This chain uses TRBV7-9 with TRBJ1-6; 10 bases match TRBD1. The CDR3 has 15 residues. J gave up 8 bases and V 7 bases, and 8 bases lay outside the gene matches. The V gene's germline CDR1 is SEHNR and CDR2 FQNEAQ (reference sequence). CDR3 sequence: CASTPSGTGDSPLHF. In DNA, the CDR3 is TGTGCCAGCACCCCCTCGGGGACAGGGGATTCACCCCTCCACTTT.

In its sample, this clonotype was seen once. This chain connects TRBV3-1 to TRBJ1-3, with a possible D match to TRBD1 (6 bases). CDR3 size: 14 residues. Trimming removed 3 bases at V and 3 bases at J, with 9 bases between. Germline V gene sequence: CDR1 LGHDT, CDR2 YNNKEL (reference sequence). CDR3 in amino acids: CASSHLQGGNTIYF. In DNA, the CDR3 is TGTGCCAGCAGCCACCTACAGGGTGGAAACACCATATATTTT. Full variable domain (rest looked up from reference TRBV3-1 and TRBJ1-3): DTAVSQTPKYLVTQMGNDKSIKCEQNLGHDTMYWYKQDSKKFLKIMFSYNNKELIINETVPNRFSPKSPDKAHLNLHINSLELGDSAVYFCASSHLQGGNTIYFGEGSWLTVV.

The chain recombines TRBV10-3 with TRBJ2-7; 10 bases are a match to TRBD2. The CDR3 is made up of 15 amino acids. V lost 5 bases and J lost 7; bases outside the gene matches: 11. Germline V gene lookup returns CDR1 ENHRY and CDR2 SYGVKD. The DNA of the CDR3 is TGTGCCATCAGTTCCACTAGCGGGATGGGTAATGAGCAGTACTTC. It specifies CAISSTSGMGNEQYF.

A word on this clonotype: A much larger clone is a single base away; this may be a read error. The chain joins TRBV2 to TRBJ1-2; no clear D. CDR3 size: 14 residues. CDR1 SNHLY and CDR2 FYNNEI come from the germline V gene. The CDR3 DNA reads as TGTGCCAGCAGTGGTGGAAGGGTCCAGTATGGCTACATCTTC. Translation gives CASSGGRVQYGYIF.

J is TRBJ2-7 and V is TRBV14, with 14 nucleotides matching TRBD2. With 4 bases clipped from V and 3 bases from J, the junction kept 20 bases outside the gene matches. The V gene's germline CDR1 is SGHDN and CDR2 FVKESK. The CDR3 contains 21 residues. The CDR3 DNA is TGTGCCAGCAGCCCGCCCGGGATGGGACTAGCGGGGGTCCCTAGCGGCTACGAGCAGTACTTC. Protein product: CASSPPGMGLAGVPSGYEQYF.

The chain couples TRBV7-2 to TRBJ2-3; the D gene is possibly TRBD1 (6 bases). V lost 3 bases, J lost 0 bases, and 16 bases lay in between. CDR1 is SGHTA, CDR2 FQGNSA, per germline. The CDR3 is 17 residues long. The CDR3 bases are TGTGCCAGCAGCTTGTCCCCGGGACAAGGTAGCACAGATACGCAGTATTTT. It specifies CASSLSPGQGSTDTQYF. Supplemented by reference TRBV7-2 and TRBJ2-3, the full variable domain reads GAGVSQSPSNKVTEKGKDVELRCDPISGHTALYWYRQSLGQGLEFLIYFQGNSAPDKSGLPSDRFSAERTGGSVSTLTIQRTQQEDSAVYLCASSLSPGQGSTDTQYFGPGTRLTVL.

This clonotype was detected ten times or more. This CDR3 reads CASSEEGWYEQYF. CDR3 in DNA: TGTGCCAGCAGCGAGGAGGGGTGGTACGAGCAGTACTTC. The rearrangement uses TRBV7-9 and TRBJ2-7; possibly TRBD2 for D (6 bases). The germline V and J ends were trimmed by 5 bases and 4 bases, with 12 bases remaining between them. The CDR3 has 13 residues. Germline V gene lookup returns CDR1 SEHNR and CDR2 FQNEAQ (reference sequence).

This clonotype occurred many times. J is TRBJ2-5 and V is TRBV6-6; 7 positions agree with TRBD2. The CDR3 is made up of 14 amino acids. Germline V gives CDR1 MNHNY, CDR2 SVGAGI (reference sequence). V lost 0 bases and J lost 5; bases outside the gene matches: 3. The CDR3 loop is CASSYSKLAETQYF. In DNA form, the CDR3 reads TGTGCCAGCAGTTACTCGAAACTAGCGGAGACCCAGTACTTC.

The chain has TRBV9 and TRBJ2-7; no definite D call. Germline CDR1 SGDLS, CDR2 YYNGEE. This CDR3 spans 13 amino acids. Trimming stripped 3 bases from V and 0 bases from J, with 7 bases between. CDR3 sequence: CASSAMSSYEQYF. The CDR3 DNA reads TGTGCCAGCAGCGCGATGAGCTCCTACGAGCAGTACTTC.